The rows below give T cell receptor beta chains drawn from one sample of a study of response to subunit inactivated influenza vaccine. TCRdb re-called the RT-PCR reads through MiXCR, storing one row per CDR3 protein. Altogether 700,000 to 900,000 distinct CDR3 sequences are present, about 20% being singletons, with the ten largest covering roughly 10%. The source was PBMCs from blood, collected more than 4 days after vaccination. The receptors shown here come from a man aged 50 to 60 who received an inactivated influenza vaccine. Both conserved end residues are part of each CDR3.

J gene: TRBJ1-1; V gene: TRBV12-3/TRBV12-4; CDR3 protein: CASSFGQGETEAFF
J gene: TRBJ2-1; V gene: TRBV24-1; CDR3 protein: CATSDPDGPTGGGRNEQFF
J gene: TRBJ2-1; V gene: TRBV4-1; CDR3 protein: CASSQAPVQHEQFF
J gene: TRBJ2-6; V gene: TRBV20-1; CDR3 protein: CSASVSGTGANVLTF
J gene: TRBJ2-1; V gene: TRBV20-1; CDR3 protein: CSAMPLAGGRNEQFF
J gene: TRBJ1-2; V gene: TRBV6-1; CDR3 protein: CASRPDRVGIYYGYTF
J gene: TRBJ2-1; V gene: TRBV7-2; CDR3 protein: CASSLVPSGPSNEQFF
J gene: TRBJ1-2; V gene: TRBV7-2; CDR3 protein: CASSFTGGGYYGYTF
J gene: TRBJ2-3; V gene: TRBV9; CDR3 protein: CASSVSGVGTDTQYF
J gene: TRBJ2-2; V gene: TRBV6-2/TRBV6-3; CDR3 protein: CASSRGQGIAGELFF
J gene: TRBJ2-3; V gene: TRBV5-5; CDR3 protein: CASSPRGTGDSGATQYF
J gene: TRBJ2-5; V gene: TRBV5-1; CDR3 protein: CASSIRWDSSQETQYF
J gene: TRBJ1-1; V gene: TRBV3-1; CDR3 protein: CASSQPGSASEAFF
J gene: TRBJ2-1; V gene: TRBV7-2; CDR3 protein: CASSPGPGYNEQFF
J gene: TRBJ1-5; V gene: TRBV20-1; CDR3 protein: CSASAGIGQGFHPQHF
J gene: TRBJ2-7; V gene: TRBV12-3/TRBV12-4; CDR3 protein: CASSLLAAYEQYF
J gene: TRBJ1-6; V gene: TRBV20-1; CDR3 protein: CSARGGASPLHF
J gene: TRBJ2-7; V gene: TRBV6-1; CDR3 protein: CASKMGGERREQYF
J gene: TRBJ2-7; V gene: TRBV6-5; CDR3 protein: CASSYRIGGIGELYEQYF
J gene: TRBJ2-3; V gene: TRBV15; CDR3 protein: CATSDQRASGGRRDTQYF
J gene: TRBJ2-1; V gene: TRBV6-2/TRBV6-3; CDR3 protein: CASTWGTSVNNEQFF
J gene: TRBJ2-3; V gene: TRBV3-1; CDR3 protein: CASSQDKVAGGSTDTQYF
J gene: TRBJ2-3; V gene: TRBV15; CDR3 protein: CATSRRSGSSTDTQYF
J gene: TRBJ2-7; V gene: TRBV12-3/TRBV12-4; CDR3 protein: CASSLVGYGTEQYF
J gene: TRBJ2-3; V gene: TRBV12-3/TRBV12-4; CDR3 protein: CASSQRQGVEYF
J gene: TRBJ2-2; V gene: TRBV5-1; CDR3 protein: CASSFRLTSGTGELFF
J gene: TRBJ2-2; V gene: TRBV24-1; CDR3 protein: CATSDRPSGELFF
J gene: TRBJ2-6; V gene: TRBV5-4; CDR3 protein: CASSPPWGSGANVLTF
J gene: TRBJ1-1; V gene: TRBV6-1; CDR3 protein: CASTLGQANTEAFF
J gene: TRBJ2-3; V gene: TRBV15; CDR3 protein: CATSRERRVDTQYF
J gene: TRBJ2-7; V gene: TRBV9; CDR3 protein: CASSPTRERYEQYF